The TCR beta chain described here comes from a study of post-analysis software for immune sequencing data. TCR beta cDNA libraries included unique molecular identifiers. TCRdb processed the PCR reads anew with MiXCR; each CDR3 protein has one entry. This table has 700,000 to 900,000 distinct CDR3 sequences, about half appearing once. A remark on this clonotype: Its antigen is undetermined.

The ends were cut back, 5 bases at V and 2 bases at J, with 19 bases in the middle. Looked up from germline, CDR1 is LGHDT and CDR2 is YNNKEL (reference sequence). The CDR3 runs 16 residues. Study outcomes and limitations: TRBV5-6, TRBV5-1 and TRBV20-1 were among four to six TRBV segments more frequent in patients than controls.

The chain carries TRBV3-1 and TRBJ2-7, with D possibly matching TRBD2 (6 bases). The specimen was blood. This receptor was taken from a girl between 5 and 17 years old with multiple sclerosis. The DNA for the CDR3 is TGTGCCAGCAGCGGCGTCGGGAGCAAAGACCCCTACGAGCAGTACTTC. Residues: CASSGVGSKDPYEQYF.